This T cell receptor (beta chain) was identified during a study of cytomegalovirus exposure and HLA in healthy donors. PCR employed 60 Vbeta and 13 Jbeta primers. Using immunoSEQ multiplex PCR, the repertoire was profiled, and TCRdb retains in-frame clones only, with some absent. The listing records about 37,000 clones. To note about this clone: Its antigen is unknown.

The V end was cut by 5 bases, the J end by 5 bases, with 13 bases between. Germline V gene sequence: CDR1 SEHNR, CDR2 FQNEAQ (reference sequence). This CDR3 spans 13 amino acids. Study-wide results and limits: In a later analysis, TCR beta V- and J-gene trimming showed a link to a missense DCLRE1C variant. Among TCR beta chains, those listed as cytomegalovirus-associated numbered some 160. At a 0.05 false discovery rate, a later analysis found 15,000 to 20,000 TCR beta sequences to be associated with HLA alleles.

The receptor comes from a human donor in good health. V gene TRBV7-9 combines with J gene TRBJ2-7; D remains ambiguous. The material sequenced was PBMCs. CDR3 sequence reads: CASSPISLNEQYF. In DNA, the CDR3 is TGTGCCAGCAGCCCTATATCTCTAAACGAGCAGTACTTC.